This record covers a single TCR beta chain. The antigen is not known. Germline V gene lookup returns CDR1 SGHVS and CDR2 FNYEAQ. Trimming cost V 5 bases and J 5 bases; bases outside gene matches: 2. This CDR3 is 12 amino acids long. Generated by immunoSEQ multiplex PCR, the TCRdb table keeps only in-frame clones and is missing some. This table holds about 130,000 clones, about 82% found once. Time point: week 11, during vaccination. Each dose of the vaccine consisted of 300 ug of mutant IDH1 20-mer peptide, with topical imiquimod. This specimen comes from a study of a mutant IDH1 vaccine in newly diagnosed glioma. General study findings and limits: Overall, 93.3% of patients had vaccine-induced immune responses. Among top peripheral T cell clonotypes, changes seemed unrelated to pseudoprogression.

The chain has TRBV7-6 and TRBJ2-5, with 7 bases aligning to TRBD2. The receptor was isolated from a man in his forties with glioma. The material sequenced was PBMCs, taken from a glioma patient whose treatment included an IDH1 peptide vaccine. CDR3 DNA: TGTGCCAGCAGCGGACTAGAGGAGACCCAGTACTTC. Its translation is CASSGLEETQYF.